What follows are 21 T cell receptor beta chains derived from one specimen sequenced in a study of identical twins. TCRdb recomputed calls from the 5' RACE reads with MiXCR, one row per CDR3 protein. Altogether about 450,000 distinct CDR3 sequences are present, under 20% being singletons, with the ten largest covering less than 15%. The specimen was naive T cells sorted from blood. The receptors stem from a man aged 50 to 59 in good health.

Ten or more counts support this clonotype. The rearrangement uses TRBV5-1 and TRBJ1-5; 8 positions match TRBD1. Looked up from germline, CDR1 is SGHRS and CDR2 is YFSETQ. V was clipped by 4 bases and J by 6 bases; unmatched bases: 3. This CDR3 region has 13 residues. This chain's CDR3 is CASSTGQGQPQHF. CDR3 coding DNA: TGCGCCAGCAGCACTGGACAGGGTCAGCCCCAGCATTTT.

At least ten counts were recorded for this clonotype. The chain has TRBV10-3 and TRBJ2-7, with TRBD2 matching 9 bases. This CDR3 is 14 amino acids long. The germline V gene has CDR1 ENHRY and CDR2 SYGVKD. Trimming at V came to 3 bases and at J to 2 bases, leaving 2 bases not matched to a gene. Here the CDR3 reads CAISDAGGPYEQYF. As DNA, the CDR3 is TGTGCCATCAGTGATGCGGGAGGGCCCTACGAGCAGTACTTC.

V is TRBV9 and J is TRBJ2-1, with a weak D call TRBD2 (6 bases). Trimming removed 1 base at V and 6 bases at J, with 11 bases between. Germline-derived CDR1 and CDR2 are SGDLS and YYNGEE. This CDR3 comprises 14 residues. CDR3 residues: CASSVSGGSNEQFF. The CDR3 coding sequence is TGTGCCAGCAGCGTATCCGGGGGAAGCAATGAGCAGTTCTTC.

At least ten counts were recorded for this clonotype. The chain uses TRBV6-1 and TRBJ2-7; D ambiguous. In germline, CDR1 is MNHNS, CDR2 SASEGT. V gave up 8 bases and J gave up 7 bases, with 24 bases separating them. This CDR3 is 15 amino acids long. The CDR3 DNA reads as TGTGCCAGCGGGCGGACCGAATCTTCTTACTTAGAGCAGTACTTC. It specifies CASGRTESSYLEQYF.

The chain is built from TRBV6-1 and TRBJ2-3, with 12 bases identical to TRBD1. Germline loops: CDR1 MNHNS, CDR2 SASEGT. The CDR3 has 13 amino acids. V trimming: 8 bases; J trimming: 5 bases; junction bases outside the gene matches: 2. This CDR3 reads CASGTGGVDTQYF. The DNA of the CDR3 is TGTGCCAGCGGGACAGGGGGCGTAGATACGCAGTATTTT.

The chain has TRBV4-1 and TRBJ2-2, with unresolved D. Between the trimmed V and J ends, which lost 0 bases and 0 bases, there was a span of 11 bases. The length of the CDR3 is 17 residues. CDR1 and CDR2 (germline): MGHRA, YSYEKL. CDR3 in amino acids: CASSQDMGYANTGELFF. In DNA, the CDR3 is TGCGCCAGCAGCCAAGATATGGGATACGCGAACACCGGGGAGCTGTTTTTT.

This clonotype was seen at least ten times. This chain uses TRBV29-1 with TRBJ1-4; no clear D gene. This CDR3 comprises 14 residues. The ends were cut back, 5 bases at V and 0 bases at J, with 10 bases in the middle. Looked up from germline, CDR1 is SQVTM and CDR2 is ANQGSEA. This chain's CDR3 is CSVLESSTNEKLFF. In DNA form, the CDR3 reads TGCAGCGTTCTTGAATCATCAACTAATGAAAAACTGTTTTTT.

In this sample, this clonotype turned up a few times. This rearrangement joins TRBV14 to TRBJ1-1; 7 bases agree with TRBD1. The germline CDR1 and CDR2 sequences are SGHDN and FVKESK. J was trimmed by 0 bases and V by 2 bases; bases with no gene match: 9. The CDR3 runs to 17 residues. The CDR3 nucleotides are TGTGCCAGCAGCCAAACAGGGGACAGTCTCATGAACACTGAAGCTTTCTTT. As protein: CASSQTGDSLMNTEAFF.

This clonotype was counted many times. This CDR3 is CASSRLAVLNIQYF. CDR3 DNA sequence: TGTGCCAGCAGCAGACTAGCGGTCCTAAACATTCAGTACTTC. The chain is built from TRBV11-2 and TRBJ2-4; 9 bases fit TRBD2. J was trimmed by 6 bases and V by 5 bases; bases with no gene match: 5. This CDR3 has 14 amino acids. In germline, CDR1 is SGHAT, CDR2 FQNNGV.

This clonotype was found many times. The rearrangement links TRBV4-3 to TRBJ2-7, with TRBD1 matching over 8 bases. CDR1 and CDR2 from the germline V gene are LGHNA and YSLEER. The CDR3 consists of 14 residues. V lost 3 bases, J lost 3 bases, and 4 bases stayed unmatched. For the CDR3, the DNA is TGCGCCAGCAGCCATTCCGACAGGGGCTACGAGCAGTACTTC. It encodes CASSHSDRGYEQYF.

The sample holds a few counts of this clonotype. The CDR3: CSARDLRRRETQYF. CDR3 sequence (DNA): TGCAGTGCTAGAGATCTCAGGCGTAGGGAGACCCAGTACTTC. This chain uses TRBV20-1 with TRBJ2-5; D ambiguous. The V end lost 0 bases, the J end lost 5 bases, and 13 bases lay between the germline ends. Germline assignment: CDR1 DFQATT and CDR2 SNEGSKA (reference sequence). This CDR3 spans 14 amino acids.

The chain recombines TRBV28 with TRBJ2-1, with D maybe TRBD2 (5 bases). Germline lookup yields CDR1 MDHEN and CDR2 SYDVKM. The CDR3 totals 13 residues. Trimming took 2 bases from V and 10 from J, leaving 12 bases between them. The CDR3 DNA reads TGTGCCAGCAGTTTAGGGAGACACTCGGAGCAGTTCTTC. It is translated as CASSLGRHSEQFF.

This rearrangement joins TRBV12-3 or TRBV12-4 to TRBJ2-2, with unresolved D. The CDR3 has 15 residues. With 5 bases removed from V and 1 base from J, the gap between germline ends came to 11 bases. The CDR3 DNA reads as TGTGCCAGCAGTCTTGGACCACTGAACACCGGGGAGCTGTTTTTT. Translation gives CASSLGPLNTGELFF.

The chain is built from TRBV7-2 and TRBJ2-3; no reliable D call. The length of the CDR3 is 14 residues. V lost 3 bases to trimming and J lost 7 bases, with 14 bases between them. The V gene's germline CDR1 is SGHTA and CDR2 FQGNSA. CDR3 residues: CASSLVIARHTQYF. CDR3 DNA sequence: TGTGCCAGCAGCTTGGTAATAGCCCGTCATACGCAGTATTTT.

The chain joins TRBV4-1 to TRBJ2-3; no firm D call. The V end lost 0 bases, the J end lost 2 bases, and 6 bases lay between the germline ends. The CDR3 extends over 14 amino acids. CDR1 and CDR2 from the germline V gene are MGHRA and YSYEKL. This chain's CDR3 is CASSQDPLTDTQYF. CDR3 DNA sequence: TGCGCCAGCAGCCAAGACCCCCTCACAGATACGCAGTATTTT.

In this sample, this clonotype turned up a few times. CDR3 sequence reads: CASSLVGLAGLQETQYF. CDR3 sequence (DNA): TGTGCCAGCAGCTTAGTGGGGCTAGCGGGGCTCCAAGAGACCCAGTACTTC. The J gene is TRBJ2-5, the V gene TRBV7-2; 9 nucleotides agree with TRBD2. The V gene end was trimmed by 1 base and the J gene end by 1 base; junction bases not matched to a gene: 7. The V gene's germline CDR1 is SGHTA and CDR2 FQGNSA. The CDR3 is 17 amino acids.

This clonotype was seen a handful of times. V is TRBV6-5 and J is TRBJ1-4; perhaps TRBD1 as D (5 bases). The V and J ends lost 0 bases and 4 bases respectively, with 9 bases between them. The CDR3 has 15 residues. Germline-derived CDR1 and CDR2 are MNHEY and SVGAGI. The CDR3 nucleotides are TGTGCCAGCAGTTACTCGAGAAGGGGTAATGAAAAACTGTTTTTT. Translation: CASSYSRRGNEKLFF.

In DNA, the CDR3 is TGCAGCGTTGAAGGATTGCCGGGACAGGGGGCTTACGAGCAGTACTTC. It is translated as CSVEGLPGQGAYEQYF. This chain links TRBV29-1 with TRBJ2-7; 12 nucleotides align to TRBD1. The CDR3 consists of 16 residues. CDR1 and CDR2 (germline): SQVTM, ANQGSEA. The V segment lost 1 base and the J segment 4 bases; nucleotides outside the gene matches: 8.

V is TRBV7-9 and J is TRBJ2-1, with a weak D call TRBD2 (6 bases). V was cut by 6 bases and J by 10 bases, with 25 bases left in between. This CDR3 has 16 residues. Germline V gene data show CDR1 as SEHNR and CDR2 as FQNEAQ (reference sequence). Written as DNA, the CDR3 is TGTGCCAGCAGGAATTCCGGGACGCGGGGAGCATCGGAGCAGTTCTTC. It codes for CASRNSGTRGASEQFF.

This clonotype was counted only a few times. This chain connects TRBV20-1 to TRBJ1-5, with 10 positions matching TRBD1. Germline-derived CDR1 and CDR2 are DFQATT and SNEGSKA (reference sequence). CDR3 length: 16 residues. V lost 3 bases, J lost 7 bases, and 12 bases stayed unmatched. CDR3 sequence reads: CSASPAGTGDKQPQHF. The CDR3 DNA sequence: TGCAGTGCTAGTCCCGCGGGGACAGGGGATAAACAGCCCCAGCATTTT.

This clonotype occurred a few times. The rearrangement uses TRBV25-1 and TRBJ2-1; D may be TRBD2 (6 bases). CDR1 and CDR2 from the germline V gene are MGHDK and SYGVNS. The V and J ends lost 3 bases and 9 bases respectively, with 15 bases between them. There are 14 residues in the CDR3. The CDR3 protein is CASSDPIRRGEQFF. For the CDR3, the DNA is TGTGCCAGCAGTGATCCCATCCGGAGGGGTGAGCAGTTCTTC.